The sequence of this T cell receptor beta chain was determined in a study of neurological immune-mediated disorders. Broader study findings: Levels of TCR clonal expansion peaked in HTLV-1-associated myelopathy and reached their lowest in multiple sclerosis, under those of healthy controls.

Synthesis of cDNA was performed by 5'RACE using 10-nucleotide random UMIs. TCRdb used MiXCR to reprocess the 5' RACE reads, holding one entry per CDR3 protein. This sample yields tens of thousands of distinct CDR3 sequences, of which about a tenth are seen a single time; roughly 7.1% belongs to the top ten. Trimming stripped 0 bases from V and 1 base from J, with 6 bases between. The CDR3 is 13 residues long. CDR1 DFQATT and CDR2 SNEGSKA come from the germline V gene (reference sequence). In its sample, this clonotype was seen many times. Its antigen is unidentified. The chain is built from TRBV20-1 and TRBJ1-1; D is undetermined. The TCR sequence derives from a woman aged 25 to 39 with HTLV-1-associated myelopathy (HAM/TSP). Input material: PBMCs. The CDR3 nucleotides are TGCAGTGCTAGAGACCCCACGAACACTGAAGCTTTCTTT. Translating it yields CSARDPTNTEAFF.